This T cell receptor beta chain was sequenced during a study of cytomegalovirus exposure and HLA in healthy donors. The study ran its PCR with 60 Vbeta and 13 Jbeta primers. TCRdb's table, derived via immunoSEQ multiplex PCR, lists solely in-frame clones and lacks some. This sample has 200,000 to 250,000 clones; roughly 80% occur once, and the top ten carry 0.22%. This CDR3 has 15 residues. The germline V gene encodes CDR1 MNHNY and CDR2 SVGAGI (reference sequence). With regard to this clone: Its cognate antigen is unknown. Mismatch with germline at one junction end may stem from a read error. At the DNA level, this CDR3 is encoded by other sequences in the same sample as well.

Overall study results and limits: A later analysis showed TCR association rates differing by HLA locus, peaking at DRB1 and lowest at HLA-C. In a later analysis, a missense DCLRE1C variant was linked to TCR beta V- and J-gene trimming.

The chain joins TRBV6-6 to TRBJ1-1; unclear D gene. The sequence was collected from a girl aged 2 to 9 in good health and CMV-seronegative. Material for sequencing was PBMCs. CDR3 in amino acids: CASSYSAVPTSEAFF. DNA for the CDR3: TGTGCCAGCAGCTACTCGGCGGTACCGACCTCTGAAGCTTTCTTT.